The 13 T cell receptor beta chains in this list originate from one sample, sequenced in a study of shared clonotypes between healthy human individuals. Measured with immunoSEQ multiplex PCR; TCRdb has only the in-frame clones, and not every one. The sample has around 700,000 clones; about 78% are singletons. The sample comprised memory CD4+ T cells sorted from blood. Subset indicated: CD45RA-negative fraction. These receptors were taken from a woman in her thirties in good health.

This clone was counted between two and nine times. V and J are TRBV6-1 and TRBJ2-7; 9 positions match TRBD1. V gave up 4 bases and J gave up 3 bases; unmatched junction bases: 7. The CDR3 totals 15 residues. In germline, CDR1 is MNHNS, CDR2 SASEGT. CDR3 loop: CASSAGQGIRYEQYF. The DNA for the CDR3 is TGTGCCAGCAGTGCGGGACAGGGAATACGCTACGAGCAGTACTTC.

This chain joins TRBV28 and TRBJ1-1; the D is unclear. Germline V CDR1 and CDR2: MDHEN, SYDVKM. Trimming pared 2 bases from V and 6 bases from J, leaving 7 bases between. This CDR3 has 12 amino acids. The CDR3 nucleotides read TGTGCCAGCAGTTTAAGGTCAGCTGAAGCTTTCTTT. This gives the protein CASSLRSAEAFF.

The chain recombines TRBV7-2 with TRBJ2-3, with 11 positions matching TRBD2. With V trimmed by 0 bases and J by 2 bases, 7 bases remained unmatched. The CDR3 is 18 residues long. CDR1 and CDR2 (germline): SGHTA, FQGNSA. CDR3 region: CASSLASLAGGFTDTQYF. The DNA for the CDR3 is TGTGCCAGCAGCTTAGCGTCGCTAGCGGGAGGTTTCACAGATACGCAGTATTTT.

With respect to this clone: At the DNA level, this CDR3 is encoded by other sequences in the same sample as well. V usage is TRBV5-1 and J usage is TRBJ2-5, with 8 bases identical to TRBD1. From germline, CDR1 is SGHRS and CDR2 YFSETQ. CDR3 length: 13 residues. V shed 2 bases, J shed 5 bases, and the junction held 2 bases outside the gene matches. CDR3 in amino acids: CASSFGQGETQYF. The DNA for the CDR3 is TGCGCCAGCAGCTTCGGACAGGGTGAGACCCAGTACTTC.

The V gene is TRBV19, the J gene TRBJ2-1; 8 nucleotides match TRBD2. With V trimmed by 3 bases and J by 9 bases, 7 bases remained unmatched. The V gene's germline CDR1 is LNHDA and CDR2 SQIVND (reference sequence). The length of the CDR3 is 14 residues. CDR3 nucleotide sequence: TGTGCCAGTAGTATCCCGGGAGGGACGGCTGAGCAGTTCTTC. It codes for CASSIPGGTAEQFF.

This chain links TRBV7-9 with TRBJ2-4, with D unclear. This CDR3 region has 15 residues. Germline V gene lookup returns CDR1 SEHNR and CDR2 FQNEAQ (reference sequence). Trimming removed 5 bases from V and 0 bases from J, with 11 bases in between. The CDR3 sequence is CASSPWSAAKNIQYF. CDR3 DNA: TGTGCCAGCAGCCCCTGGTCGGCAGCCAAAAACATTCAGTACTTC.

This clone occurred many times. The chain recombines TRBV9 with TRBJ1-2; tentatively, D is TRBD1 (6 bases). The germline gives CDR1 SGDLS, CDR2 YYNGEE. The CDR3 covers 14 residues. The germline V and J ends were trimmed by 2 bases and 3 bases, with 11 bases remaining between them. The CDR3 nucleotides read TGTGCCAGCAGCGTTACAGGGATGGACTATGGCTACACCTTC. Its translation: CASSVTGMDYGYTF.

This clone was observed a few times. The rearrangement uses TRBV5-4 and TRBJ2-3; D perhaps matches TRBD2 (6 bases). Germline CDR1 is SGHNT and CDR2 is YYREEE (reference sequence). V lost 4 bases and J 5 bases, leaving 17 bases between the germline ends. The CDR3 totals 15 residues. In DNA, the CDR3 is TGTGCCAGCAGCCTGGTTGGAGGGCCCCTAGATACGCAGTATTTT. Protein product: CASSLVGGPLDTQYF.

This clone was seen only a few times. J is TRBJ2-4 and V is TRBV6-6; 14 nucleotides line up with TRBD2. Trimming cost V 4 bases and J 5 bases; bases outside gene matches: 1. The CDR3 has 15 residues. Germline CDR1 reads MNHNY; CDR2 reads SVGAGI (reference sequence). As DNA, the CDR3 is TGTGCCAGCAGTTGGGGACTAGCGGGAGAAAACATTCAGTACTTC. Encoded protein: CASSWGLAGENIQYF.

This clone was detected once. The chain joins TRBV28 to TRBJ1-1; TRBD1 might be the D (5 bases). V lost 2 bases to trimming and J lost 6 bases, with 19 bases between them. CDR1 is MDHEN and CDR2 is SYDVKM in the germline V gene. The CDR3 covers 16 residues. This CDR3 is CASSLQGFPRTAEAFF. The CDR3 region has the DNA TGTGCCAGCAGTTTACAGGGATTCCCCCGAACCGCTGAAGCTTTCTTT.

J is TRBJ2-3 and V is TRBV18, with D uncertain. Trimming cost V 5 bases and J 4 bases, with 10 bases left between them. From germline, CDR1 is KGHSH and CDR2 LQKENI. This CDR3 region has 13 residues. The CDR3, as DNA: TGTGCCAGCTCATCCGAAGGACCAGATACGCAGTATTTT. Protein sequence: CASSSEGPDTQYF.

The chain uses TRBV23-1 and TRBJ2-7, with 11 bases identical to TRBD1. TRBV23-1 is designated an ORF whose function remains uncertain. The CDR3 runs to 15 residues. V lost 2 bases and J lost 3; bases outside the gene matches: 3. The CDR3 spells CASSQGQGAYYEQYF. DNA of the CDR3: TGCGCCAGCAGTCAAGGACAGGGGGCTTACTACGAGCAGTACTTC.

The chain uses TRBV7-3 and TRBJ2-4, with a weak D call TRBD2 (6 bases). Germline CDR1 reads SGHTA; CDR2 reads FQGTGA. Trimming removed 6 bases at V and 0 bases at J, with 9 bases between. This CDR3 comprises 14 residues. The CDR3 spells CASRSAGAKNIQYF. In DNA, the CDR3 is TGTGCCAGCAGGTCAGCGGGAGCCAAAAACATTCAGTACTTC.